This entry describes one T cell receptor (beta chain). This sample was taken from a study of T cells after yellow fever vaccination. V was shortened by 3 bases and J by 2 bases, with 9 bases between the two germline ends. The CDR3 consists of 14 residues. The germline V gene has CDR1 SGHAT and CDR2 FQNNGV. MiXCR, applied by TCRdb to the 5' RACE reads, yields one record per CDR3 protein. The sample gives more than 300,000 distinct CDR3 sequences, around 10% of which show up once; approximately 3.3% is in the top ten. This sequence originates from a man aged 18 to 35 who received the YFV17D yellow fever vaccine. The sequencing here drew on CD4+ T cells sorted from PBMCs, taken 45 days after the yellow fever booster vaccination. The rearrangement links TRBV11-2 to TRBJ2-3; D might be TRBD2 (5 bases). The CDR3 DNA is TGTGCCAGCAGCTTGACTACCTACACAGATACGCAGTATTTT. Encoded protein: CASSLTTYTDTQYF.